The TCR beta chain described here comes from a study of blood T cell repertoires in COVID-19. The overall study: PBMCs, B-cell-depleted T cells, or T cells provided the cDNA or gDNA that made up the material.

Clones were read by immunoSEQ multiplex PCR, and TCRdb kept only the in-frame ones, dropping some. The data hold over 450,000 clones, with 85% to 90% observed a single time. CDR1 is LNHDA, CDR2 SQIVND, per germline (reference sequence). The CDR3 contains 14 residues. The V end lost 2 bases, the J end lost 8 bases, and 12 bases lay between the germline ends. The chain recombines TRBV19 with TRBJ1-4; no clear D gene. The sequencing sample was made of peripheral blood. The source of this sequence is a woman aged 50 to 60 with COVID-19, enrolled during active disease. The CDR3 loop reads CASSITGVGEKLFF. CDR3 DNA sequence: TGTGCCAGTAGTATAACCGGAGTCGGCGAAAAACTGTTTTTT.